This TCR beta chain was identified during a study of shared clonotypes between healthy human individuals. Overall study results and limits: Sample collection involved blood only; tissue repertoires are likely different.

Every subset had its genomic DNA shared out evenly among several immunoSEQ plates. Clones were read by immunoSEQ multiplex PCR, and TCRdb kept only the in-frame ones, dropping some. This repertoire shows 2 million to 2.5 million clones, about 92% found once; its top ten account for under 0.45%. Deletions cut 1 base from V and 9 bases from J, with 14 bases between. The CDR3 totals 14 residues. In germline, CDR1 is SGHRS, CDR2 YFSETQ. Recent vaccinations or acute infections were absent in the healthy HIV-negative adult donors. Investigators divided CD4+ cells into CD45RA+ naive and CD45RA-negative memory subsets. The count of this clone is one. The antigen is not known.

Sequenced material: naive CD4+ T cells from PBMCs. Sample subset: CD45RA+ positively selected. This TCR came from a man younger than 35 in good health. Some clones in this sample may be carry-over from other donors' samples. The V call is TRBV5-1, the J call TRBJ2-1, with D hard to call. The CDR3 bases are TGCGCCAGCAGCTTGTCGTTTGAGTTTGGTGAGCAGTTCTTC. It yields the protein CASSLSFEFGEQFF.